The entry that follows covers one T cell receptor beta chain sequence. What it binds is not known. The sample originates from a study of T cells in Graves' hyperthyroidism and ophthalmopathy. About the study: Pretreatment peripheral blood was obtained at initial diagnosis. Findings and limits, study-wide: Among thyroid clonotypes expanded above 0.001, most also appeared in blood. Patients with ophthalmopathy were separated from those with stable hyperthyroidism by a 13 V-J model.

Newly diagnosed hyperthyroidism, duration under 2 months, in patients aged 18 to 65. TCR beta CDR3 sequences were amplified from RNA transcripts. HTBI primers drove first-round RT-PCR of the TCR CDR3. In TCRdb, the multiplex PCR reads were re-called with MiXCR into one record per CDR3 protein. Among hundreds of thousands of distinct CDR3 sequences, 30% to 40% were seen once, and the ten largest hold roughly 30%. Looked up from germline, CDR1 is MNHEY and CDR2 is SVGAGI. This CDR3 has 16 residues. V lost 9 bases, J lost 7 bases, and 27 bases lay in between. The sequence came from a woman aged 35 to 49 with Graves' hyperthyroidism. The chain joins TRBV6-5 to TRBJ1-2; D is perhaps TRBD1 (5 bases). Specimen: blood. CDR3 DNA sequence: TGTGCCAGTGCTGCAGGGTTACGGGGGTCATCAGGTGGCTACACCTTC. Protein sequence: CASAAGLRGSSGGYTF.